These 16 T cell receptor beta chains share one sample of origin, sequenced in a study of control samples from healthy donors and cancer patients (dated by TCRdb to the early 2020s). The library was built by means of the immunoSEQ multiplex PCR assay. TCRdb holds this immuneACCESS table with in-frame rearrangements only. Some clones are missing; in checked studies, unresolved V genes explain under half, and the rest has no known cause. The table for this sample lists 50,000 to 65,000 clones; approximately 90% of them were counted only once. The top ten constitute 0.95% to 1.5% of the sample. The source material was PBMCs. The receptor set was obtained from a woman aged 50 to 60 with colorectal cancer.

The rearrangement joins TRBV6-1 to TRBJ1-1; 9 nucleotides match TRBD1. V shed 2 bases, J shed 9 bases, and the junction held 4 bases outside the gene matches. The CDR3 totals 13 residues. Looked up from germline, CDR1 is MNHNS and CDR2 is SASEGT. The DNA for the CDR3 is TGTGCCAGCAGTGAAATAGGACAGGGGAAAGCTTTCTTT. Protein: CASSEIGQGKAFF.

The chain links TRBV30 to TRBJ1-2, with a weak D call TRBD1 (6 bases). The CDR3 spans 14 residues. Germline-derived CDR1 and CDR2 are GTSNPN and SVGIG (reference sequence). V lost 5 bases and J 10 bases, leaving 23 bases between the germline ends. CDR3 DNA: TGTGCCTGGGGTCTGTCCGGGGGGGCGAAACCCTACACCTTC. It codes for CAWGLSGGAKPYTF.

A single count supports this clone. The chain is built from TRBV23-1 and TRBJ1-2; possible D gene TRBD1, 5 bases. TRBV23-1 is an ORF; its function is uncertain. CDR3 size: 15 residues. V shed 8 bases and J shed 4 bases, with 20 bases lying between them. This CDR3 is CASPGAGRRGYGYTF. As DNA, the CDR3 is TGCGCCAGCCCCGGTGCGGGGCGGCGGGGCTATGGCTACACCTTC.

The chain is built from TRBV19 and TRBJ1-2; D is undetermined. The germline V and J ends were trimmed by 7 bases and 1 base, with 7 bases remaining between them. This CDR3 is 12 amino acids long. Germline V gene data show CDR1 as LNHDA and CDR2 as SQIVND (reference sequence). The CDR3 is CASKDFNYGYTF. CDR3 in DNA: TGTGCCAGTAAGGATTTTAACTATGGCTACACCTTC.

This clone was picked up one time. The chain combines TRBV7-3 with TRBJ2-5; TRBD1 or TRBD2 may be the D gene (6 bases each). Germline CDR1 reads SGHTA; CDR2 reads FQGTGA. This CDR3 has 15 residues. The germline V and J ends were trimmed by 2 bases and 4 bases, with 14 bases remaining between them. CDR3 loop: CASSLGGGALETQYF. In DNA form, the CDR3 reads TGTGCCAGCAGCTTAGGAGGGGGAGCATTAGAGACCCAGTACTTC. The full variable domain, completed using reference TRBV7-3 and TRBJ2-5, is GAGVSQTPSNKVTEKGKYVELRCDPISGHTALYWYRQSLGQGPEFLIYFQGTGAADDSGLPNDRFFAVRPEGSVSTLKIQRTERGDSAVYLCASSLGGGALETQYFGPGTRLLVL.

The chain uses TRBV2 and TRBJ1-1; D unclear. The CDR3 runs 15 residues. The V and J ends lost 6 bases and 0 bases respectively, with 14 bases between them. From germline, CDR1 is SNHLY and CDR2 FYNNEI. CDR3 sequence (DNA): TGTGCCAGCAGCGAGGTTGTTATGGTGAACACTGAAGCTTTCTTT. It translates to CASSEVVMVNTEAFF.

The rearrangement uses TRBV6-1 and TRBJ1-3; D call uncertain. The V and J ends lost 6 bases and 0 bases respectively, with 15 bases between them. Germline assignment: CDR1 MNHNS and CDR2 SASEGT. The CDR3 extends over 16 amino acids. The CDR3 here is CASRESFSSSGNTIYF. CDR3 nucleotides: TGTGCCAGCAGGGAAAGTTTTTCGAGCTCTGGAAACACCATATATTTT.

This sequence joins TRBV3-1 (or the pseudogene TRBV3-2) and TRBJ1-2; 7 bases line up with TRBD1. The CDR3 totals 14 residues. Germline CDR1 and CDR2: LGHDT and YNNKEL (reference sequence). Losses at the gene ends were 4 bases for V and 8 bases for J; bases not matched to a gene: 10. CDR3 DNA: TGTGCCAGCAGCCGACAGGGACACTTAGAGGGCTACACCTTC. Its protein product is CASSRQGHLEGYTF.

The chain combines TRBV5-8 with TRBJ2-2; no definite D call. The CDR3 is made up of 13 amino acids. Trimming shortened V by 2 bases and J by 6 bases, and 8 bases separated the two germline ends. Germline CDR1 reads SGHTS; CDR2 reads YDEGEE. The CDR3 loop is CASSFDGPGELFF. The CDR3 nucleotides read TGTGCCAGCAGCTTCGACGGACCCGGGGAGCTGTTTTTT. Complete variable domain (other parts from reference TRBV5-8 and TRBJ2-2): EAGVTQSPTHLIKTRGQQATLRCSPISGHTSVYWYQQALGLGLQFLLWYDEGEERNRGNFPPRFSGRQFPNYSSELNVNALELEDSALYLCASSFDGPGELFFGEGSRLTVL.

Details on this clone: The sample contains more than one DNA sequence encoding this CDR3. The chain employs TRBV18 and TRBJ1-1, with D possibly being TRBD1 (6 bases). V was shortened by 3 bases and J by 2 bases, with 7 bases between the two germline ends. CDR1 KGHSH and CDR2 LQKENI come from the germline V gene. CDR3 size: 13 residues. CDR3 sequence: CASSPTGNTEAFF. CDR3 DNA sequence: TGTGCCAGCTCACCGACAGGTAACACTGAAGCTTTCTTT.

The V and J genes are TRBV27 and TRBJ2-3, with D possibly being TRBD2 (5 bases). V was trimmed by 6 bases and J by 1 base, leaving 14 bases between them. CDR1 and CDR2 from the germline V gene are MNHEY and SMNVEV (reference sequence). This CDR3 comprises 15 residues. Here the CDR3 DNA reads TGTGCCAGCAGCACTCGGAGGTCTGGCACAGATACGCAGTATTTT. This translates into CASSTRRSGTDTQYF.

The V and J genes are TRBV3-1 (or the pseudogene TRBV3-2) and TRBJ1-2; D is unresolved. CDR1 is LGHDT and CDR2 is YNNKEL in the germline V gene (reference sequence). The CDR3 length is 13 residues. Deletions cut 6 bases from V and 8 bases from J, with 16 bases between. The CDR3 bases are TGTGCCAGCAGGGCCTCCACACTTGGGGGCTACACCTTC. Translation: CASRASTLGGYTF.

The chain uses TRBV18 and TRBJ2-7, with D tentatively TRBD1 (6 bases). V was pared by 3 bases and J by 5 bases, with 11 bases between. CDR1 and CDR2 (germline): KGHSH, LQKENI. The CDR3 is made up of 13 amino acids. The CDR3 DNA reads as TGTGCCAGCTCACCCGGTCCAGGGGACGAGCAGTACTTC. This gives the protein CASSPGPGDEQYF.

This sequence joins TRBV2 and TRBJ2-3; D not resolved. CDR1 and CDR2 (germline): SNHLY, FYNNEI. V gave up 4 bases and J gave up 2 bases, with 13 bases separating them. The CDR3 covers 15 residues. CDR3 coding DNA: TGTGCCAGCAGTGTCCGACCCGCCCCCACAGATACGCAGTATTTT. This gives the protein CASSVRPAPTDTQYF.

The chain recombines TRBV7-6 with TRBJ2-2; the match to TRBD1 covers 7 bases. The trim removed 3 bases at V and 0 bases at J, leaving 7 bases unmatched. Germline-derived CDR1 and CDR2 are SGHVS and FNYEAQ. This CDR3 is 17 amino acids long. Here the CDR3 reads CASSFSRGQTNTGELFF. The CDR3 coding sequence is TGTGCCAGCAGCTTTTCAAGGGGGCAGACGAACACCGGGGAGCTGTTTTTT.

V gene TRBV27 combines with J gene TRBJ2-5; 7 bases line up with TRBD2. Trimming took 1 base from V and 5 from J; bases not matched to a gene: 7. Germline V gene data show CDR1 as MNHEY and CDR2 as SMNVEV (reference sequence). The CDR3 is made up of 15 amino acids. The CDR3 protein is CASSLFSGREETQYF. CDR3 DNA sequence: TGTGCCAGCAGTTTATTTTCGGGGCGGGAGGAGACCCAGTACTTC.